This T cell receptor beta chain was captured by sequencing in a study of blood T cell repertoires in COVID-19. About the research overall: From the United States, Italy and Spain came samples of acute and convalescent COVID-19. Sources were T cells, B-cell-depleted T cells, or PBMCs; the material itself was cDNA or gDNA.

CDR3 length: 16 amino acids. V lost 3 bases, J lost 7 bases, and 8 bases stayed unmatched. Looked up from germline, CDR1 is MNHNS and CDR2 is SASEGT. This clone showed up just a few times. Original analysis: Estimates of nucleated cell counts were drawn from the amplification of reference gene primers. TCRdb keeps only in-frame clones here, not all; method: immunoSEQ multiplex PCR. V, J and clone size are those of that table, while D and trimming were read from the DNA. The data hold roughly 86,000 clones, with more than 75% observed a single time. The clonotype was recovered from a human donor in a cohort sampled during active COVID-19. This chain connects TRBV6-1 to TRBJ1-4, with 10 bases fitting TRBD1. The sequenced sample was peripheral blood. CDR3 nucleotides: TGTGCCAGCAGTGATATGCGCAGGGACAGGGGTGAAAAACTGTTTTTT. It codes for CASSDMRRDRGEKLFF.